This T cell receptor beta chain appears in the sequencing data of a study of blood T cells in healthy people across ages. A sample-barcoded 5' primer and a J-beta primer mix were used in a second PCR of about 7 to 12 cycles. Each cDNA molecule, via a template-switch adaptor with 12 random nucleotides, was tagged. TCRdb reprocessed the 5' RACE reads via MiXCR and lists one record per CDR3 protein. The sample lists almost 800,000 distinct CDR3 sequences; about three fifths were seen once. CDR1 and CDR2 from the germline V gene are DFQATT and SNEGSKA (reference sequence). CDR3 length: 13 residues. V is TRBV20-1 and J is TRBJ2-7, with TRBD1 as a possible D gene (6 bases). The assigned J gene may be wrong: the sequence end matches TRBJ2-5 better. The sequencing input was blood. This receptor was identified in a man aged 30 to 45 in good health. The CDR3 sequence is CSARNRVRETQYF. Written as DNA, the CDR3 is TGCAGTGCTCGAAACAGGGTACGAGAGACCCAGTACTTC.